This TCR beta chain was profiled in a study of T cells in localized non-small cell lung cancer. Study-wide findings and caveats: Because sequencing included only one region (of the tumor), heterogeneity remains possible. Adjacent lung tissue had a median about 50 of the top 100 clones found in the tumor. Those with higher blood T cell density had longer overall survival.

Note on this clone: The antigen is undetermined.

The method was immunoSEQ multiplex PCR; TCRdb's version includes in-frame clones alone and lacks a portion of them. The sample shows some 72,000 clones, 84% of them seen only once. Trimming removed 5 bases from V and 5 bases from J, with 16 bases in between. The CDR3 extends over 14 amino acids. CDR1 is GTSNPN, CDR2 SVGIG, per germline (reference sequence). The TCR was taken from a man between 40 and 69 years old with stage I lung adenocarcinoma. This sample comprised peripheral blood, obtained before any cancer treatment. The chain couples TRBV30 to TRBJ2-1, with TRBD2 as a possible D gene (6 bases). CDR3 sequence (DNA): TGTGCCTGGCAGAGGACTATCCAGCACAATGAGCAGTTCTTC. Translating it yields CAWQRTIQHNEQFF.